This TCR beta chain comes out of a study of OX40 agonist ivuxolimab in advanced cancers. Study-wide findings and caveats: Some nonresponders likewise displayed low normalized T-cell clonal expansion.

Clones were sequenced by immunoSEQ multiplex PCR, and TCRdb holds only the in-frame ones, with some missing. The top ten clones hold 6.2% of a sample with fewer than 100,000 clones, 87% of them seen once. A word on this clone: Its specificity is unknown.

Anyone with autoimmune disease history or systemic immunosuppression was excluded. The CDR3 sequence is 11 residues long. V gave up 7 bases and J gave up 6 bases, with 7 bases separating them. CDR1 SGHAT and CDR2 FQNNGV come from the germline V gene. The receptor was isolated from an adult with an advanced solid tumor such as melanoma, head and neck, liver or kidney cancer. This sequence joins TRBV11-2 and TRBJ2-1, with a possible D match to TRBD1 (6 bases). The sample consisted of CD4+ or CD8+ T cells sorted from blood, taken in a trial of the OX40 agonist ivuxolimab. CDR3 protein: CASTRGNEQFF. The CDR3 DNA follows: TGTGCCAGCACCAGGGGCAATGAGCAGTTCTTC.